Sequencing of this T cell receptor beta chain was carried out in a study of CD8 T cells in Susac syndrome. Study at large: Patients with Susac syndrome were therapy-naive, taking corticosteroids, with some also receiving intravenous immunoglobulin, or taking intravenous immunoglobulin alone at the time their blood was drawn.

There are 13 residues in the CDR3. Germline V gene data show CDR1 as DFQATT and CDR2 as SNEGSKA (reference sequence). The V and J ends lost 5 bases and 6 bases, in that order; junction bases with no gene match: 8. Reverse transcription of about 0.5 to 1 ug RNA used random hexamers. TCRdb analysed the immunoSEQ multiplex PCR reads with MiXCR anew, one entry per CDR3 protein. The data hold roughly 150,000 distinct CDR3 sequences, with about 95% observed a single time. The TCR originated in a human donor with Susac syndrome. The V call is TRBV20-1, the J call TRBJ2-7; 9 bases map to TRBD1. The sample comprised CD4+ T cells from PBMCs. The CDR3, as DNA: TGCAGTGCTGCCCGGGACAGGGAACGCGAGCAGTACTTC. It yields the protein CSAARDREREQYF.